This TCR beta chain was sequenced during a study of blood T cells in healthy people across ages. The CDR3 loop spans 10 amino acids. Germline V lookup: CDR1 MDHEN, CDR2 SYDVKM. A second PCR, run for about 7 to 11 cycles, used a sample-barcoded 5' primer plus a J-beta primer mix. The template-switch adaptor, which had 12 random nucleotides, put a tag on each cDNA molecule. TCRdb recomputed calls from the 5' RACE reads with MiXCR, one row per CDR3 protein. The repertoire holds 1.5 million to 2 million distinct CDR3 sequences, with about 39% as singletons. This chain joins TRBV28 and TRBJ2-5; D remains ambiguous. The J call may be mistaken, given a closer DNA end match to TRBJ2-7. The material sequenced was blood. This sequence originates from a human donor in good health. The CDR3 DNA is TGTGCCACCTCGAACTACGAGCAGTACTTC. Protein: CATSNYEQYF.